This paragraph reports one T cell receptor (beta chain). Its antigen is still unknown. The data belong to a study of T cell responses to AZD1222 COVID-19 vaccine. General study findings and limits: Vaccine-associated CD4 TCRs ranged over spike, dominating at 160-218 and 743-854. Females made up more of the donors, who were largely white British, and clonal diversity may have come out too low.

TCRdb's copy holds only in-frame clones and misses some; the assay was immunoSEQ multiplex PCR. Here the sample spans some 170,000 clones, about 91% being singletons. Germline CDR1 reads KGHSH; CDR2 reads LQKENI. There are 14 residues in the CDR3. The V end was cut by 6 bases, the J end by 3 bases, with 14 bases between. The sample consisted of peripheral blood, taken 28 days after the second AZD1222 dose. This TCR was recovered from an adult who received the AZD1222 COVID-19 vaccine. The chain uses TRBV18 and TRBJ1-2; unclear D gene. The DNA for the CDR3 is TGTGCCAGCTCCACCGGGTTACAAGACTATGGCTACACCTTC. Protein product: CASSTGLQDYGYTF.